Following are 14 T cell receptor beta chains from one sample sequenced in a study of blood T cell repertoires in COVID-19. Clones were sequenced by immunoSEQ multiplex PCR, and TCRdb holds only the in-frame ones, with some missing. The sample comprises 190,000 or so clones, 80% to 90% of which are singletons, and 0.78% rests with the top ten. Specimen: peripheral blood. These receptors were taken from a woman aged 70-85 years with acute or convalescent COVID-19.

V usage is TRBV5-1 and J usage is TRBJ1-6, with a tentative D call TRBD1 (6 bases). The CDR3 runs to 14 residues. Germline V gene lookup returns CDR1 SGHRS and CDR2 YFSETQ. V lost 5 bases and J lost 6, with 12 bases in between. The DNA for the CDR3 is TGCGCCAGCAGTCCGGGGACAACTAATTCACCCCTCCACTTT. This translates into CASSPGTTNSPLHF.

This clone was detected once. CDR3 coding DNA: TGTGCCAGCAGCTTAAGAGGAGGGGGCGCTGAAAAACTGTTTTTT. Protein: CASSLRGGGAEKLFF. The chain carries TRBV11-2 and TRBJ1-4, with 7 bases identical to TRBD1. This CDR3 is built from 15 residues. J gave up 7 bases and V 2 bases, and 7 bases lay outside the gene matches. In germline, CDR1 is SGHAT, CDR2 FQNNGV.

In this sample, this clone turned up once. The J gene is TRBJ1-2, the V gene TRBV6-5, with D possibly TRBD1 on 5 matching bases. The germline V gene encodes CDR1 MNHEY and CDR2 SVGAGI. This CDR3 is built from 13 residues. The germline V and J ends were trimmed by 5 bases and 8 bases, with 15 bases remaining between them. CDR3 sequence reads: CASSIPGLGGYTF. The CDR3 DNA reads as TGTGCCAGCAGTATCCCGGGACTCGGGGGCTACACCTTC.

Of note for this clone: A read error may account for a junction end that differs from germline. The rearrangement uses TRBV7-7 and TRBJ2-2, with TRBD2 identical over 8 bases. The CDR3 contains 19 residues. The germline V gene has CDR1 SSHAT and CDR2 FNYEAQ (reference sequence). This CDR3 reads CASSPFAGGLVGSTGELFF. Written as DNA, the CDR3 is TGTGCTAGCAGCCCCTTTGCGGGGGGCCTGGTAGGAAGCACCGGGGAGCTGTTTTTT.

The chain joins TRBV11-2 to TRBJ2-1; D is possibly TRBD2 (6 bases). This CDR3 region has 14 residues. Germline CDR1 is SGHAT and CDR2 is FQNNGV. V dropped 3 bases and J dropped 2 bases, with 8 bases sitting between them. As DNA, the CDR3 is TGTGCCAGCAGCTTGGAGGGCCCCTACAATGAGCAGTTCTTC. As protein: CASSLEGPYNEQFF. Based on the CDR3 plus reference TRBV11-2 and TRBJ2-1, the full variable domain is EAGVAQSPRYKIIEKRQSVAFWCNPISGHATLYWYQQILGQGPKLLIQFQNNGVVDDSQLPKDRFSAERLKGVDSTLKIQPAKLEDSAVYLCASSLEGPYNEQFFGPGTRLTVL.

This clone was seen once. The chain employs TRBV14 and TRBJ1-1; 10 bases fit TRBD1. With V trimmed by 6 bases and J by 9 bases, 10 bases remained unmatched. The germline gives CDR1 SGHDN, CDR2 FVKESK. The CDR3 spans 14 residues. DNA for the CDR3: TGTGCCAGCAGACCTATTGACAGGGGGCAGAAAGCTTTCTTT. As protein: CASRPIDRGQKAFF.

The chain couples TRBV7-9 to TRBJ1-3; D gene ambiguous. Germline V gives CDR1 SEHNR, CDR2 FQNEAQ (reference sequence). CDR3 length equals 16 residues. V lost 0 bases to trimming and J lost 2 bases, with 11 bases between them. CDR3: CASSLAAGSTGNTIYF. In nucleotides, the CDR3 is TGTGCCAGCAGCTTAGCCGCGGGGAGTACTGGAAACACCATATATTTT.

The CDR3: CASSPRTGGTYNEQFF. The CDR3 DNA sequence: TGTGCCAGCAGCCCCCGGACGGGCGGGACCTACAATGAGCAGTTCTTC. This chain joins TRBV5-8 and TRBJ2-1; possibly TRBD2 for D (6 bases). The CDR3 has 16 residues. Between the trimmed V and J ends, which lost 4 bases and 2 bases, there was a span of 16 bases. Germline assignment: CDR1 SGHTS and CDR2 YDEGEE. Filled out from reference TRBV5-8 and TRBJ2-1, the complete variable domain reads EAGVTQSPTHLIKTRGQQATLRCSPISGHTSVYWYQQALGLGLQFLLWYDEGEERNRGNFPPRFSGRQFPNYSSELNVNALELEDSALYLCASSPRTGGTYNEQFFGPGTRLTVL.

The chain couples TRBV5-4 to TRBJ1-3; weak D call: TRBD1 (6 bases). Germline V gives CDR1 SGHNT, CDR2 YYREEE (reference sequence). The germline V and J ends were trimmed by 1 base and 3 bases, with 14 bases remaining between them. CDR3 length: 16 amino acids. The CDR3 DNA sequence: TGTGCCAGCAGCTTGTGGGGCGGACAGCGTGGAAACACCATATATTTT. Translated: CASSLWGGQRGNTIYF. Using reference TRBV5-4 and TRBJ1-3 for the parts outside the CDR3, the full variable domain is ETGVTQSPTHLIKTRGQQVTLRCSSQSGHNTVSWYQQALGQGPQFIFQYYREEENGRGNFPPRFSGLQFPNYSSELNVNALELDDSALYLCASSLWGGQRGNTIYFGEGSWLTVV.

The chain couples TRBV7-6 to TRBJ1-6; no firm D call. This CDR3 contains 15 residues. V was shortened by 5 bases and J by 5 bases, with 13 bases between the two germline ends. Germline CDR1 and CDR2: SGHVS and FNYEAQ. The CDR3 is CASSGTRGNNSPLHF. The CDR3 nucleotides are TGTGCCAGCAGCGGTACTCGCGGGAATAATTCACCCCTCCACTTT.

This chain connects TRBV6-6 to TRBJ2-5; D gene ambiguous. V was trimmed by 2 bases and J by 5 bases, leaving 15 bases between them. Germline V lookup: CDR1 MNHNY, CDR2 SVGAGI (reference sequence). The CDR3 is 15 residues long. The CDR3 is CASSYGSPGLETQYF. CDR3 sequence (DNA): TGTGCCAGCAGTTACGGCTCCCCAGGATTGGAGACCCAGTACTTC.

The J gene is TRBJ2-1, the V gene TRBV6-5; D is perhaps TRBD1 (5 bases). The CDR3 covers 11 residues. Trimming stripped 7 bases from V and 8 bases from J, with 9 bases between. Germline values: CDR1 MNHEY, CDR2 SVGAGI. CDR3 sequence reads: CASTDSDEQFF. As DNA, the CDR3 is TGTGCCAGCACCGACAGCGATGAGCAGTTCTTC.

This sequence joins TRBV19 and TRBJ1-6; 7 positions match TRBD1. This CDR3 spans 14 amino acids. CDR1 is LNHDA and CDR2 is SQIVND in the germline V gene (reference sequence). Trimming at V came to 5 bases and at J to 7 bases, leaving 5 bases not matched to a gene. CDR3 sequence: CASSVTGFNSPLHF. The CDR3 nucleotides are TGTGCCAGTAGTGTGACAGGGTTCAATTCACCCCTCCACTTT.

The V gene is TRBV3-1 (or the pseudogene TRBV3-2), the J gene TRBJ2-2; 9 nucleotides agree with TRBD1. CDR3 length: 16 amino acids. Germline-derived CDR1 and CDR2 are LGHDT and YNNKEL (reference sequence). The junction had 12 bases not matched to a gene; V was cut back by 6 bases and J by 7 bases. CDR3 DNA sequence: TGTGCCAGCAGGCCTAACACAGGGGGCGCTATCGGGGAGCTGTTTTTT. This gives the protein CASRPNTGGAIGELFF.